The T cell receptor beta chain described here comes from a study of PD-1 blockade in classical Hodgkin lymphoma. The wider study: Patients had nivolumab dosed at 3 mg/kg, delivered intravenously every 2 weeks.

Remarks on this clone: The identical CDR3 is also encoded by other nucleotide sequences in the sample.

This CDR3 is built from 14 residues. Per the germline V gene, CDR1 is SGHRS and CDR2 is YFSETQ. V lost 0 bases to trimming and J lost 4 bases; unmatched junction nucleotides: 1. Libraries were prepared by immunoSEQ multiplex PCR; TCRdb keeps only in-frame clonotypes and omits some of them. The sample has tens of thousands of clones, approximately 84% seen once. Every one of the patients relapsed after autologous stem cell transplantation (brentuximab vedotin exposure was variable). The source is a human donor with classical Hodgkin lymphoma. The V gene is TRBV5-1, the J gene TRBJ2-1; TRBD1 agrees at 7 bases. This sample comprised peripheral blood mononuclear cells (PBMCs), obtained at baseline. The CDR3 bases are TGCGCCAGCAGCTTGGGACAGGGTTACAATGAGCAGTTCTTC. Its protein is CASSLGQGYNEQFF.